This passage covers 14 T cell receptor beta chains from one sample sequenced in a study of blood T cell repertoires in COVID-19. Sequencing was performed with immunoSEQ multiplex PCR; in TCRdb, only in-frame clones are kept and a portion is missing. The table includes some 310,000 clones, about nine tenths detected once. The sample comprised peripheral blood. Every receptor here comes from a man between 45 and 60 years old with active or convalescent COVID-19.

J is TRBJ1-1 and V is TRBV5-5, with a tentative D call TRBD1 (5 bases). There are 13 residues in the CDR3. Germline values: CDR1 SGHKS, CDR2 YYEKEE (reference sequence). V was clipped by 4 bases and J by 4 bases, with 11 bases between them. CDR3 sequence: CASSIGHVTEAFF. The CDR3 DNA sequence: TGTGCCAGCAGCATCGGACATGTCACTGAAGCTTTCTTT.

The rearrangement joins TRBV10-3 to TRBJ1-1; TRBD1 aligns across 7 bases. Germline loops: CDR1 ENHRY, CDR2 SYGVKD. The CDR3 is 13 amino acids. J was trimmed by 4 bases and V by 4 bases; bases with no gene match: 3. The CDR3 sequence is CAISVTGFTEAFF. The CDR3 nucleotides read TGTGCCATCAGTGTGACAGGGTTCACTGAAGCTTTCTTT.

The chain employs TRBV5-1 and TRBJ1-4; 8 positions match TRBD1. CDR1 is SGHRS and CDR2 is YFSETQ in the germline V gene. The CDR3 has 16 residues. J was trimmed by 3 bases and V by 0 bases; bases with no gene match: 4. As DNA, the CDR3 is TGCGCCAGCAGCTTGGGACAGGGGCGCTCTAATGAAAAACTGTTTTTT. It is translated as CASSLGQGRSNEKLFF.

CDR3 DNA: TGTGCCAGTACCCCGCCAGGGGTCGGGGACACTGAAGCTTTCTTT. It translates to CASTPPGVGDTEAFF. The chain is built from TRBV19 and TRBJ1-1, with D perhaps matching TRBD1 (6 bases). The CDR3 is 15 amino acids. Per the germline V gene, CDR1 is LNHDA and CDR2 is SQIVND (reference sequence). V was cut by 7 bases and J by 3 bases, with 18 bases left in between.

The chain has TRBV9 and TRBJ2-7, with 10 bases fitting TRBD2. The J segment lost 3 bases and the V segment lost 3 bases, leaving 9 bases of the junction unmatched. This CDR3 is built from 16 residues. Germline values: CDR1 SGDLS, CDR2 YYNGEE. CDR3 in DNA: TGTGCCAGCAGCGAGAGTGTACTAGCGGGGAGCTACGAGCAGTACTTC. This translates into CASSESVLAGSYEQYF.

This rearrangement joins TRBV6-2 or TRBV6-3 to TRBJ1-5; no clear D. Germline loops: CDR1 MNHEY, CDR2 SVGEGT. There are 13 residues in the CDR3. V was clipped by 5 bases and J by 7 bases, with 12 bases between them. Here the CDR3 DNA reads TGTGCCAGCAGTGATCACCAGTACCAGCCCCAGCATTTT. Translating it yields CASSDHQYQPQHF.

This clone was seen only once. The chain recombines TRBV5-1 with TRBJ2-5; 14 nucleotides match TRBD2. V dropped 0 bases and J dropped 4; count of bases not matched to a gene: 2. The CDR3 totals 16 residues. CDR1 SGHRS and CDR2 YFSETQ come from the germline V gene. The CDR3 DNA follows: TGCGCCAGCAGCTTGGGGACTAGCGGGGGGCCAGAGACCCAGTACTTC. It codes for CASSLGTSGGPETQYF.

The chain has TRBV12-3 or TRBV12-4 and TRBJ1-2; unclear D gene. This CDR3 contains 10 residues. V gave up 6 bases and J gave up 4 bases, with 3 bases separating them. This CDR3 is CASSLYGYTF. CDR3 in DNA: TGTGCCAGCAGCCTCTATGGCTACACCTTC.

The chain couples TRBV20-1 to TRBJ1-1; D unresolved. CDR3 length equals 11 residues. V was shortened by 3 bases and J by 9 bases, with 11 bases between the two germline ends. The germline gives CDR1 DFQATT, CDR2 SNEGSKA (reference sequence). The CDR3 nucleotides read TGCAGTGCTAGCGTACCGCGGAAAGCTTTCTTT. Protein sequence: CSASVPRKAFF.

The chain combines TRBV7-2 with TRBJ1-1; D gene unclear. V was cut by 1 base and J by 2 bases, with 11 bases left in between. The CDR3 totals 15 residues. Germline CDR1 reads SGHTA; CDR2 reads FQGNSA. The CDR3 DNA is TGTGCCAGCAGCTTAGGGTCAGGATCCAACACTGAAGCTTTCTTT. Encoded protein: CASSLGSGSNTEAFF.

This clone has only one observation. The identical CDR3 is also encoded by other nucleotide sequences in the sample. V usage is TRBV7-3 and J usage is TRBJ1-1; 7 bases are shared with TRBD1. The CDR3 consists of 13 residues. Trimming took 8 bases from V and 1 from J; bases not matched to a gene: 4. The germline gives CDR1 SGHTA, CDR2 FQGTGA. CDR3 nucleotides: TGTGCCAGCTCCCGACAGGGGAACACTGAAGCTTTCTTT. It specifies CASSRQGNTEAFF. The full variable domain, its missing parts supplied by reference TRBV7-3 and TRBJ1-1, is GAGVSQTPSNKVTEKGKYVELRCDPISGHTALYWYRQSLGQGPEFLIYFQGTGAADDSGLPNDRFFAVRPEGSVSTLKIQRTERGDSAVYLCASSRQGNTEAFFGQGTRLTVV.

The chain carries TRBV5-6 and TRBJ2-6; 10 bases match TRBD1. CDR1 is SGHDT, CDR2 YYEEEE, per germline. The CDR3 consists of 15 residues. V dropped 4 bases and J dropped 2; count of bases not matched to a gene: 0. In nucleotides, the CDR3 is TGTGCCAGCAGCGGGACAGGGGCTGGGGCCAACGTCCTGACTTTC. Its translation: CASSGTGAGANVLTF. The full variable domain, rest sourced from reference TRBV5-6 and TRBJ2-6, is DAGVTQSPTHLIKTRGQQVTLRCSPKSGHDTVSWYQQALGQGPQFIFQYYEEEERQRGNFPDRFSGHQFPNYSSELNVNALLLGDSALYLCASSGTGAGANVLTFGAGSRLTVL.

Here the CDR3 DNA reads TGCAGTGCTAGTGACAAAGGTGCAGGGCTGCGCTATGGCTACACCTTC. Amino acid sequence: CSASDKGAGLRYGYTF. The gene calls are TRBV20-1 and TRBJ1-2; TRBD1 is a possible D gene (5 bases). Trimming removed 3 bases at V and 4 bases at J, with 21 bases between. In germline, CDR1 is DFQATT, CDR2 SNEGSKA (reference sequence). This CDR3 region has 16 residues.

The chain links TRBV7-9 to TRBJ1-1; possible D gene TRBD1, 6 bases. This CDR3 has 17 amino acids. CDR1 is SEHNR, CDR2 FQNEAQ, per germline (reference sequence). V dropped 1 base and J dropped 0 bases, with 15 bases sitting between them. CDR3 amino acids: CASSLGQGMGVNTEAFF. CDR3 DNA sequence: TGTGCCAGCAGCTTAGGCCAGGGGATGGGGGTGAACACTGAAGCTTTCTTT.